The 22 T cell receptor beta chains in this list originate from one sample, sequenced in a study of cytomegalovirus exposure and HLA in healthy donors. Primers included in the PCR were 60 Vbeta and 13 Jbeta primers. Generated by immunoSEQ multiplex PCR, the TCRdb table keeps only in-frame clones and is missing some. The sample holds fewer than 80,000 clones, 70% to 80% seen once. The specimen was PBMCs. Source of these receptors: a man aged 25-45 years in good health and CMV-seronegative.

The V call is TRBV6-1, the J call TRBJ2-2, with D unresolved. The CDR3 loop spans 16 amino acids. Germline V gene lookup returns CDR1 MNHNS and CDR2 SASEGT. The V and J ends lost 1 base and 0 bases respectively, with 9 bases between them. CDR3 sequence (DNA): TGTGCCAGCAGTGAAGGAGAGTTCGCGAACACCGGGGAGCTGTTTTTT. As protein: CASSEGEFANTGELFF.

The chain employs TRBV6-1 and TRBJ2-3, with unresolved D. V lost 1 base and J lost 0, with 8 bases in between. CDR1 is MNHNS, CDR2 SASEGT, per germline. There are 15 residues in the CDR3. CDR3 amino acids: CASSEVGSSTDTQYF. In DNA form, the CDR3 reads TGTGCCAGCAGTGAAGTCGGTAGTAGCACAGATACGCAGTATTTT.

The genes are TRBV30 and TRBJ1-5; 9 bases match TRBD1. Germline V gene lookup returns CDR1 GTSNPN and CDR2 SVGIG (reference sequence). After removal of 8 bases from V and 6 bases from J, the junction contained 14 bases not matched to a gene. The CDR3 has 15 residues. The chain's CDR3 is CASSNGQGSSQPQHF. Written as DNA, the CDR3 is TGTGCCAGCTCAAACGGACAGGGGAGTAGTCAGCCCCAGCATTTT. The entire variable domain, with the rest obtained from reference TRBV30 and TRBJ1-5, is as follows: SQTIHQWPATLVQPVGSPLSLECTVEGTSNPNLYWYRQAAGRGLQLLFYSVGIGQISSEVPQNLSASRPQDRQFILSSKKLLLSDSGFYLCASSNGQGSSQPQHFGDGTRLSIL.

The rearrangement links TRBV5-1 to TRBJ2-5, with D tentatively TRBD1 (5 bases). Germline V lookup: CDR1 SGHRS, CDR2 YFSETQ. V was clipped by 0 bases and J by 2 bases, with 14 bases between them. This CDR3 spans 16 amino acids. CDR3 region: CASSLAGQGQQETQYF. CDR3 DNA sequence: TGCGCCAGCAGCTTGGCCGGGCAGGGCCAGCAAGAGACCCAGTACTTC.

This CDR3 is CASSYSGLTPLHF. The CDR3 bases are TGTGCCAGCAGTTATTCAGGGCTAACACCCCTCCACTTT. V and J are TRBV27 and TRBJ1-6; possibly TRBD1 for D (5 bases). Germline values: CDR1 MNHEY, CDR2 SMNVEV (reference sequence). The CDR3 spans 13 residues. V lost 4 bases to trimming and J lost 11 bases, with 12 bases between them.

V and J are TRBV9 and TRBJ2-3; 8 bases fit TRBD2. The CDR3 sequence is 13 residues long. The germline V gene has CDR1 SGDLS and CDR2 YYNGEE. The V and J ends lost 0 bases and 14 bases, in that order; junction bases with no gene match: 8. CDR3 sequence (DNA): TGTGCCAGCAGCGTAGATGGCGGGAGGAGGGCGTATTTT. Its protein product is CASSVDGGRRAYF.

J is TRBJ2-7 and V is TRBV27; 8 bases agree with TRBD2. The CDR3 consists of 14 residues. V was pared by 3 bases and J by 2 bases, with 3 bases of the junction left unmatched. Germline CDR1 reads MNHEY; CDR2 reads SMNVEV (reference sequence). The CDR3 bases are TGTGCCAGCAGTTTTTTAGCGGGGACCTACGAGCAGTACTTC. The encoded protein is CASSFLAGTYEQYF.

V and J are TRBV20-1 and TRBJ1-2; D is uncertain. This CDR3 spans 11 amino acids. V shed 3 bases and J shed 3 bases, with 5 bases lying between them. Germline V gene data show CDR1 as DFQATT and CDR2 as SNEGSKA (reference sequence). The chain's CDR3 is CSASPDYGYTF. CDR3 bases: TGCAGTGCTAGCCCGGACTATGGCTACACCTTC.

The chain has TRBV9 and TRBJ2-1; D is perhaps TRBD1 (5 bases). The CDR3 runs to 13 residues. V was trimmed by 4 bases and J by 6 bases, leaving 11 bases between them. CDR1 and CDR2 from the germline V gene are SGDLS and YYNGEE. The CDR3 nucleotides are TGTGCCAGCAGCACACGACAGTTCAATGAGCAGTTCTTC. This translates into CASSTRQFNEQFF.

The chain uses TRBV30 and TRBJ2-7; D possibly corresponds to TRBD2 (7 bases). The CDR3 length is 16 residues. V lost 8 bases, J lost 0 bases, and 23 bases lay in between. From germline, CDR1 is GTSNPN and CDR2 SVGIG (reference sequence). The CDR3 DNA follows: TGTGCCACTACGGGGGGCAGGGGAGGTGGCTCCTACGAGCAGTACTTC. This sequence encodes CATTGGRGGGSYEQYF.

This clone was seen more than once but under ten times. The rearrangement links TRBV5-1 to TRBJ1-3; unclear D gene. The V and J ends lost 2 bases and 0 bases respectively, with 12 bases between them. CDR3 length: 16 amino acids. Per germline, CDR1 SGHRS and CDR2 YFSETQ. The CDR3 nucleotides read TGCGCCAGCAGCTTTACTAGGGCCATCTCTGGAAACACCATATATTTT. Translating it yields CASSFTRAISGNTIYF. The entire variable domain, with the rest obtained from reference TRBV5-1 and TRBJ1-3, is as follows: KAGVTQTPRYLIKTRGQQVTLSCSPISGHRSVSWYQQTPGQGLQFLFEYFSETQRNKGNFPGRFSGRQFSNSRSEMNVSTLELGDSALYLCASSFTRAISGNTIYFGEGSWLTVV.

The chain uses TRBV19 and TRBJ2-5, with 11 bases identical to TRBD1. Trimming cost V 9 bases and J 4 bases; bases outside gene matches: 10. The germline V gene has CDR1 LNHDA and CDR2 SQIVND (reference sequence). The CDR3 covers 15 residues. The DNA of the CDR3 is TGTGCCAGCGACTCAACCGGGACAGGGGGAGAGACCCAGTACTTC. The encoded protein is CASDSTGTGGETQYF.

The gene calls are TRBV19 and TRBJ1-5; weak D call: TRBD1 (6 bases). Looked up from germline, CDR1 is LNHDA and CDR2 is SQIVND (reference sequence). Trimming stripped 3 bases from V and 1 base from J, with 10 bases between. CDR3 size: 15 residues. The CDR3 nucleotides read TGTGCCAGTAGTATCAAGGACAGCAGCAATCAGCCCCAGCATTTT. This translates into CASSIKDSSNQPQHF.

This clone appeared a few times. This sequence joins TRBV5-5 and TRBJ2-2; possibly TRBD2 for D (6 bases). V was shortened by 3 bases and J by 8 bases, with 14 bases between the two germline ends. The CDR3 is 14 amino acids. Germline CDR1 is SGHKS and CDR2 is YYEKEE (reference sequence). CDR3 sequence (DNA): TGTGCCAGCAGCTGGGACTCCCCCCCTGGGGAGCTGTTTTTT. This codes for CASSWDSPPGELFF. The full variable domain, completed using reference TRBV5-5 and TRBJ2-2, is DAGVTQSPTHLIKTRGQQVTLRCSPISGHKSVSWYQQVLGQGPQFIFQYYEKEERGRGNFPDRFSARQFPNYSSELNVNALLLGDSALYLCASSWDSPPGELFFGEGSRLTVL.

This clone was seen a few times. The gene calls are TRBV6-5 and TRBJ1-1, with 11 bases aligning to TRBD1. This CDR3 has 13 amino acids. The V segment lost 6 bases and the J segment 8 bases; nucleotides outside the gene matches: 5. Germline V gene sequence: CDR1 MNHEY, CDR2 SVGAGI. In nucleotides, the CDR3 is TGTGCCAGCAGGGGACAGGGGGATTTGGAAGCTTTCTTT. It translates to CASRGQGDLEAFF.

Regarding this clone: The sample contains more than one DNA sequence encoding this CDR3. J is TRBJ1-2 and V is TRBV25-1; TRBD1 might be the D (6 bases). Trimming removed 4 bases from V and 8 bases from J, with 17 bases in between. The CDR3 runs 14 residues. Germline loops: CDR1 MGHDK, CDR2 SYGVNS. CDR3 coding DNA: TGTGCCAGCAGTGCACAGGGTATCCGTGGGGGCTACACCTTC. It yields the protein CASSAQGIRGGYTF.

The chain uses TRBV6-1 and TRBJ1-1; no clear D. This CDR3 contains 13 residues. The V gene's germline CDR1 is MNHNS and CDR2 SASEGT. Trimming took off 4 bases at V and 4 bases at J, with 10 bases between the two ends. The CDR3 coding sequence is TGTGCCAGCAGTGGTGCGTTCGGCACTGAAGCTTTCTTT. Translation gives CASSGAFGTEAFF.

The genes are TRBV5-1 and TRBJ1-1; D may be TRBD1 (6 bases). The V gene lost 4 bases and the J gene lost 4 bases, with 14 bases spanning the gap. CDR3 length: 14 residues. Germline V gene lookup returns CDR1 SGHRS and CDR2 YFSETQ. In DNA, the CDR3 is TGCGCCAGCAGCGTCCAGGGGCTGGCCACTGAAGCTTTCTTT. Protein product: CASSVQGLATEAFF.

The chain uses TRBV19 and TRBJ2-1; TRBD2 agrees at 7 bases. The CDR3 runs 13 residues. The V gene's germline CDR1 is LNHDA and CDR2 SQIVND (reference sequence). The junction had 6 bases not matched to a gene; V was cut back by 6 bases and J by 7 bases. The DNA of the CDR3 is TGTGCCAGTAGCACCCCCGGGGGGAATGAGCAGTTCTTC. This codes for CASSTPGGNEQFF.

V usage is TRBV27 and J usage is TRBJ2-7, with unresolved D. With 2 bases removed from V and 4 bases from J, the gap between germline ends came to 9 bases. The CDR3 is made up of 13 amino acids. The germline V gene encodes CDR1 MNHEY and CDR2 SMNVEV (reference sequence). CDR3: CASSLQNQYEQYF. CDR3 coding DNA: TGTGCCAGCAGTTTACAAAATCAATACGAGCAGTACTTC.

The chain joins TRBV6-5 to TRBJ2-3, with D maybe TRBD2 (5 bases). The CDR3 length is 11 residues. Trimming took off 2 bases at V and 14 bases at J, with 11 bases between the two ends. Germline CDR1 reads MNHEY; CDR2 reads SVGAGI. The CDR3 sequence: CASSYGQRLYF. CDR3 nucleotides: TGTGCCAGCAGTTACGGCCAGCGGCTGTATTTT.

This sequence joins TRBV7-6 and TRBJ2-7, with D possibly TRBD2 on 6 matching bases. Between the trimmed V and J ends, which lost 1 base and 5 bases, there was a span of 12 bases. CDR1 is SGHVS, CDR2 FNYEAQ, per germline. This CDR3 is 14 amino acids long. Here the CDR3 DNA reads TGTGCCAGCAGCTTAGTAGGGGAGGTCAACGAGCAGTACTTC. This codes for CASSLVGEVNEQYF.